This paragraph reports one T cell receptor beta chain. This sample is drawn from a study of cytomegalovirus exposure and HLA in healthy donors. This PCR relied on a set of 60 Vbeta primers and 13 Jbeta primers. Assay used: immunoSEQ multiplex PCR; TCRdb lists only in-frame clones, some missing. This sample carries approximately 150,000 clones, 82% of them seen once, and the ten largest clones take about 2.3%. CDR3 length: 16 residues. V shed 6 bases and J 7 bases; nucleotides not matched to a gene: 8. Germline assignment: CDR1 SGHTA and CDR2 FQGNSA. The chain has TRBV7-2 and TRBJ2-2, with 13 bases fitting TRBD2. The sequence was obtained from a male donor in good health and CMV-seronegative. Sequencing input: PBMCs. The CDR3 sequence is CASRATSGRAIGELFF. The CDR3 DNA follows: TGTGCCAGCAGGGCAACTAGCGGGAGGGCCATCGGGGAGCTGTTTTTT. Variable domain in full (rest from reference TRBV7-2 and TRBJ2-2): GAGVSQSPSNKVTEKGKDVELRCDPISGHTALYWYRQSLGQGLEFLIYFQGNSAPDKSGLPSDRFSAERTGGSVSTLTIQRTQQEDSAVYLCASRATSGRAIGELFFGEGSRLTVL.